This TCR beta chain was documented in a study of shared clonotypes between healthy human individuals. Regarding the study as a whole: A handful of donors had 5% to 6% of their naive CD4 clonotypes in common.

Sequencing used immunoSEQ multiplex PCR; TCRdb keeps in-frame clones, though not all of them. The sample holds more than 2 million clones; 80% to 95% are singletons and the top ten take around 1.7%. A remark on this clone: Its cognate antigen is unknown.

The CDR3 spans 14 residues. V was pared by 0 bases and J by 4 bases, with 9 bases between. CDR1 and CDR2 (germline): ENHRY, SYGVKD. Cells designated naive CD8 were CD45RO-negative and were positively selected for CCR7, with terminally differentiated effector memory CD45RA+ cells excluded. The TCR originated in a man aged 18 to 29 in good health. Some clones in this sample may be carry-over from other donors' samples. The V and J genes are TRBV10-3 and TRBJ1-2; D remains ambiguous. Sequencing used naive CD8+ T cells from PBMCs. CDR3 in amino acids: CAISESPGSYGYTF. The DNA of the CDR3 is TGTGCCATCAGTGAGTCACCGGGATCCTATGGCTACACCTTC.